These T cell receptor beta chains were read from a single sample in a study of siplizumab effects on memory and regulatory T cells. The method was immunoSEQ multiplex PCR; TCRdb's version includes in-frame clones alone and lacks a portion of them. The sample includes about 110,000 clones, roughly 92% seen only once; the top ten take 1% to 1.5%. The sample taken for sequencing was CD4+ T cells sorted from blood. The receptors here all came from a human donor in good health. Each CDR3 is given without its conserved first and last residue.

j_gene | v_gene | CDR3aa
TRBJ2-3 | TRBV5-6 | ASSLIKWVTDTQY
TRBJ2-5 | TRBV15 | ATRAGGPSGTQY
TRBJ1-4 | TRBV30 | AWSGGGGEKLF
TRBJ2-1 | TRBV7-2 | ASSYRQGVREQF
TRBJ1-3 | TRBV30 | AWSNQGAPGNTIY
TRBJ1-5 | TRBV11-2 | ASSPRKFEGNQPQH
TRBJ1-2 | TRBV6-5 | ASSYSGNYGYT
TRBJ1-1 | TRBV10-3 | AISQTGVTEAF
TRBJ2-3 | TRBV6-4 | ASRINRGLSDTQY
TRBJ2-2 | TRBV5-1 | ASSLVGETNTGELF
TRBJ1-6 | TRBV7-9 | ASSLGQGGNSPLH
TRBJ1-6 | TRBV5-6 | ASSLGGVDNSPLH
TRBJ2-5 | TRBV18 | ASSQPGLGGETQY
TRBJ2-7 | TRBV7-2 | ASSSRTSLYEQY
TRBJ2-5 | TRBV9 | ASSNILGETQY
TRBJ2-2 | TRBV18 | ASSPPINTGELF
TRBJ2-5 | TRBV5-4 | ASRRPQETQY
TRBJ1-2 | TRBV7-9 | ASTIDRANS
TRBJ2-7 | TRBV5-1 | ASSPRDQVYVQY
TRBJ1-4 | TRBV7-9 | ASSPGGNEKLF
TRBJ2-7 | TRBV6-5 | ASKRASGGYEQY
TRBJ2-1 | TRBV7-9 | ASSLAGTSGTREQF
TRBJ2-5 | TRBV7-2 | ASSFSWETQY
TRBJ2-7 | TRBV7-2 | ASSGTSGAGPSLYEQY
TRBJ1-4 | TRBV6-1 | ASRTFSGRGLF
TRBJ2-6 | TRBV19 | ASSIWAEPSGANVLT
TRBJ2-7 | TRBV5-1 | ASSFGSGEQY
TRBJ2-7 | TRBV7-2 | ASSFSSAYEQY
TRBJ2-4 | TRBV6-1 | ASSGGTGTKNIQY